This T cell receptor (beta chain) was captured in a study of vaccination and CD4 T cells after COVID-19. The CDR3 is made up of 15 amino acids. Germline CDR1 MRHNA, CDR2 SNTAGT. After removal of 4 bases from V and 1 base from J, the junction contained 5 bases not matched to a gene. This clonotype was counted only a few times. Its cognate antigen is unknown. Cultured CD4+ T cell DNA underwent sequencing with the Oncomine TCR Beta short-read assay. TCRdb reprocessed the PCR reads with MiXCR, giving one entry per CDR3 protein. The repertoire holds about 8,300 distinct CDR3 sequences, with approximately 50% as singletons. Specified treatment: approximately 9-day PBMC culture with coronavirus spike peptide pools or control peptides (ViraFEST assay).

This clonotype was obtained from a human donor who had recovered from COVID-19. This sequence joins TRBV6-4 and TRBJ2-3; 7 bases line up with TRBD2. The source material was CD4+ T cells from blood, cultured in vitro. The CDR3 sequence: CASSVAGEGTDTQYF. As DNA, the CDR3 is TGTGCCAGCAGTGTGGCGGGGGAGGGCACAGATACGCAGTATTTT.